Each of the 20 T cell receptor beta chains below was sequenced from the same sample in a study of CD8+CD57+ T cells in acquired aplastic anemia. Profiling of TCR beta VDJ combinations and CDR3 sequences used genomic DNA as template. TCRdb independently ran MiXCR on the reads; one entry per CDR3 protein. Of roughly 61,000 distinct CDR3 sequences listed, roughly three fifths are singletons. Only patients with CD8+CD57+ cell expansion on flow cytometry were chosen for sequencing. Sequences were obtained from sorted CD4+, CD8+, or CD8+CD57+ T cells (not recorded which) from PBMCs. These receptor sequences come from a human donor with aplastic anemia.

The chain links TRBV7-2 to TRBJ1-2; perhaps TRBD1 as D (5 bases). Trimming took off 5 bases at V and 4 bases at J, with 11 bases between the two ends. The germline V gene has CDR1 SGHTA and CDR2 FQGNSA. The CDR3 sequence is 13 residues long. The CDR3 DNA sequence: TGTGCCAGCAGCGAGGGACTAACCTATGGCTACACCTTC. It codes for CASSEGLTYGYTF.

This clonotype was detected ten times or more. The chain carries TRBV29-1 and TRBJ1-2; 11 bases are shared with TRBD1. Per germline, CDR1 SQVTM and CDR2 ANQGSEA. The J segment lost 4 bases and the V segment lost 0 bases, leaving 10 bases of the junction unmatched. This CDR3 is built from 17 residues. The CDR3 nucleotides read TGCAGCGTTGAAGATCCTAACCCGGGACAGGGGGTCTATGGCTACACCTTC. Protein: CSVEDPNPGQGVYGYTF.

This clonotype was seen a single time. The V and J genes are TRBV2 and TRBJ1-4; TRBD1 agrees at 7 bases. The CDR3 is made up of 14 amino acids. Germline-derived CDR1 and CDR2 are SNHLY and FYNNEI. Trimming at V came to 5 bases and at J to 7 bases, leaving 7 bases not matched to a gene. Here the CDR3 reads CASSFRGFGEKLFF. DNA of the CDR3: TGTGCCAGCAGTTTCAGGGGGTTCGGTGAAAAACTGTTTTTT.

The CDR3 region has the DNA TGTGCCGCCGGGTCGACCGTAACAAAGATCAATGAGCAGTTCTTC. Its translation is CAAGSTVTKINEQFF. The V gene is TRBV15, the J gene TRBJ2-1; D is undetermined. V was cut by 11 bases and J by 6 bases, with 23 bases left in between. This CDR3 comprises 15 residues. Germline loops: CDR1 LNHNV, CDR2 YYDKDF (reference sequence).

This chain connects TRBV5-1 to TRBJ2-7, with a possible D match to TRBD1 (5 bases). Trimming took off 5 bases at V and 5 bases at J, with 17 bases between the two ends. This CDR3 is built from 14 residues. The germline gives CDR1 SGHRS, CDR2 YFSETQ. The CDR3 loop reads CASRSDTNPHEQYF. In DNA form, the CDR3 reads TGCGCCAGCAGGTCGGACACCAACCCCCACGAGCAGTACTTC.

V usage is TRBV19 and J usage is TRBJ2-7; no reliable D call. Germline-derived CDR1 and CDR2 are LNHDA and SQIVND (reference sequence). With 1 base removed from V and 0 bases from J, the gap between germline ends came to 10 bases. The CDR3 is 15 residues long. The CDR3 DNA sequence: TGTGCCAGTAGTATAGCTGGGTATCCCTCCTACGAGCAGTACTTC. Its protein is CASSIAGYPSYEQYF.

V gene TRBV25-1 combines with J gene TRBJ1-2; D possibly corresponds to TRBD1 (5 bases). Trimming removed 3 bases from V and 10 bases from J, with 12 bases in between. CDR1 is MGHDK and CDR2 is SYGVNS in the germline V gene. The CDR3 extends over 12 amino acids. This CDR3 is CASSDQGRFYTF. The CDR3 nucleotides read TGTGCCAGCAGTGATCAGGGCCGGTTCTACACCTTC.

The rearrangement uses TRBV12-3 or TRBV12-4 and TRBJ1-2; tentative D call: TRBD1 (5 bases). V gave up 1 base and J gave up 6 bases, with 9 bases separating them. This CDR3 spans 13 amino acids. CDR3 amino acids: CASSLVAGHGYTF. The DNA of the CDR3 is TGTGCCAGCAGTTTAGTGGCAGGGCATGGCTACACCTTC.

This clonotype was found many times. The chain uses TRBV14 and TRBJ1-3; D remains unclear. Germline-derived CDR1 and CDR2 are SGHDN and FVKESK. V was shortened by 2 bases and J by 0 bases, with 5 bases between the two germline ends. This CDR3 comprises 14 residues. The CDR3, as DNA: TGTGCCAGCAGCCAACGAAGCTCTGGAAACACCATATATTTT. Its translation is CASSQRSSGNTIYF. The full variable domain, its missing parts supplied by reference TRBV14 and TRBJ1-3, is EAGVTQFPSHSVIEKGQTVTLRCDPISGHDNLYWYRRVMGKEIKFLLHFVKESKQDESGMPNNRFLAERTGGTYSTLKVQPAELEDSGVYFCASSQRSSGNTIYFGEGSWLTVV.

The chain joins TRBV15 to TRBJ2-2; D is possibly TRBD1 or TRBD2 (5 bases each). Germline CDR1 is LNHNV and CDR2 is YYDKDF (reference sequence). The CDR3 is 16 amino acids. Trimming took off 3 bases at V and 4 bases at J, with 15 bases between the two ends. The CDR3 DNA is TGTGCCACCAGCAGGGGGGAAGTACGCTTCACCGGGGAGCTGTTTTTT. This translates into CATSRGEVRFTGELFF.

This clonotype is large (0.1 to 1%). This chain links TRBV7-9 with TRBJ2-7; TRBD1 aligns across 9 bases. The CDR3 runs 14 residues. In germline, CDR1 is SEHNR, CDR2 FQNEAQ (reference sequence). With V trimmed by 5 bases and J by 5 bases, 7 bases remained unmatched. The CDR3 protein is CASSPGQGVDEQYF. Here the CDR3 DNA reads TGTGCCAGCAGCCCGGGACAGGGTGTGGACGAGCAGTACTTC.

The V call is TRBV19, the J call TRBJ1-2; 9 bases are a match to TRBD1. The CDR3 loop spans 12 amino acids. Germline CDR1 is LNHDA and CDR2 is SQIVND (reference sequence). J was trimmed by 8 bases and V by 6 bases; bases with no gene match: 4. CDR3 nucleotide sequence: TGTGCCAGTAGCAGGGACAGGGAAGGCTACACCTTC. Translated, it gives CASSRDREGYTF.

Note on this clonotype: The junction differs from germline at one of its ends, possibly a read error. The rearrangement links TRBV5-4 to TRBJ2-5; D remains ambiguous. This CDR3 region has 13 residues. Germline assignment: CDR1 SGHNT and CDR2 YYREEE (reference sequence). The CDR3 region is CASSLADQGTQYF. The CDR3 DNA is TGTGCCAGCAGCTTGGCCGACCAAGGGACCCAGTACTTC.

This clonotype showed up just a few times. The chain is built from TRBV25-1 and TRBJ1-1, with D maybe TRBD1 (5 bases). Looked up from germline, CDR1 is MGHDK and CDR2 is SYGVNS. The CDR3 consists of 14 residues. Trimming pared 7 bases from V and 5 bases from J, leaving 17 bases between. In nucleotides, the CDR3 is TGTGCCAGCACCCTACAAGGGACCGGAACTGAAGCTTTCTTT. This codes for CASTLQGTGTEAFF.

This clonotype was picked up many times. V is TRBV9 and J is TRBJ1-4, with a weak D call TRBD1 (5 bases). Trimming pared 0 bases from V and 5 bases from J, leaving 11 bases between. This CDR3 spans 15 amino acids. The germline V gene encodes CDR1 SGDLS and CDR2 YYNGEE. DNA of the CDR3: TGTGCCAGCAGCGTAGGAGGGGTGTCCAATGAAAAACTGTTTTTT. Translation gives CASSVGGVSNEKLFF.

V is TRBV10-3 and J is TRBJ2-7; no reliable D call. V lost 8 bases and J 3 bases, leaving 8 bases between the germline ends. The germline V gene encodes CDR1 ENHRY and CDR2 SYGVKD. This CDR3 region has 11 residues. CDR3: CAIGDLYEQYF. In nucleotides, the CDR3 is TGTGCCATCGGAGACCTCTACGAGCAGTACTTC.

This clonotype appeared a single time. The chain combines TRBV10-3 with TRBJ1-6; 8 bases agree with TRBD1. Trimming at V came to 6 bases and at J to 7 bases, leaving 2 bases not matched to a gene. There are 13 residues in the CDR3. Looked up from germline, CDR1 is ENHRY and CDR2 is SYGVKD. The CDR3: CAIRDRVNSPLHF. DNA of the CDR3: TGTGCCATCAGGGACAGGGTGAATTCACCCCTCCACTTT.

J is TRBJ1-3 and V is TRBV4-1; unclear D gene. The CDR3 runs to 16 residues. Trimming pared 0 bases from V and 0 bases from J, leaving 9 bases between. The V gene's germline CDR1 is MGHRA and CDR2 YSYEKL. The chain's CDR3 is CASSQEPGNSGNTIYF. The CDR3 bases are TGCGCCAGCAGCCAAGAACCGGGTAACTCTGGAAACACCATATATTTT.

This clonotype turned up a few times. CDR3 DNA: TGCAGCGTTGAGAGAGTTGGAACACTGTTTTTT. It yields the protein CSVERVGTLFF. The chain joins TRBV29-1 to TRBJ1-4; D is unclear. The V end was cut by 3 bases, the J end by 13 bases, with 12 bases between. This CDR3 region has 11 residues. CDR1 is SQVTM and CDR2 is ANQGSEA in the germline V gene.

This chain links TRBV19 with TRBJ1-2; no clear D gene. The CDR3 runs to 13 residues. Germline V gene sequence: CDR1 LNHDA, CDR2 SQIVND (reference sequence). Trimming cost V 4 bases and J 8 bases, with 14 bases left between them. The CDR3 coding sequence is TGTGCCAGTAGTAGGACGGCCTGGAGGGGCTACACCTTC. Its translation: CASSRTAWRGYTF.